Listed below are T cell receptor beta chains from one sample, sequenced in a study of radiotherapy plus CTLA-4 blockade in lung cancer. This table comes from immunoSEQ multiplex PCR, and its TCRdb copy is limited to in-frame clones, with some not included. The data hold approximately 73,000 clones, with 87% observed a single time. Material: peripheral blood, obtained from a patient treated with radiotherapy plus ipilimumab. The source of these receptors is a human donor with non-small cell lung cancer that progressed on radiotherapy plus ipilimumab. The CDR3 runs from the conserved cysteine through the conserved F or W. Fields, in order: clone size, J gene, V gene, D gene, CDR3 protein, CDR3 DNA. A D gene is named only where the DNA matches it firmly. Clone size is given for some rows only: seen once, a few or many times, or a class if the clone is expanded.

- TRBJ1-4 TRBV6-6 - CASSYGVEDNEKLFF TGTGCCAGCAGTTACGGAGTGGAGGATAATGAAAAACTGTTTTTT
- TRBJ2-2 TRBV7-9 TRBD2 CASRPSAGGAGELFF TGTGCCAGCAGACCCTCAGCGGGAGGGGCTGGGGAGCTGTTTTTT
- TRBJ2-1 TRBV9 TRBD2 CASSDGGLADAYNEQFF TGTGCCAGCAGCGACGGGGGACTAGCGGACGCTTACAATGAGCAGTTCTTC
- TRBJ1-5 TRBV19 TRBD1 CASSTIGQDLRQPQHF TGTGCCAGTAGTACGATCGGACAGGACCTTCGTCAGCCCCAGCATTTT
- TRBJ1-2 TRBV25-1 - CASSECFGTFCGYTF TGTGCCAGCAGTGAATGTTTTGGGACTTTCTGCGGCTACACCTTC
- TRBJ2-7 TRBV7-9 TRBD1 CASSFFGQGSSYEQYF TGTGCCAGCAGCTTCTTCGGACAGGGGAGCTCCTACGAGCAGTACTTC
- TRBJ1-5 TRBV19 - CASSPQTLQGPQHF TGTGCCAGTAGTCCCCAGACACTCCAAGGGCCCCAGCATTTT
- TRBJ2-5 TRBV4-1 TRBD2 CASSQGLAGVGPETQYF TGCGCCAGCAGCCAGGGACTAGCGGGAGTGGGTCCAGAGACCCAGTACTTC
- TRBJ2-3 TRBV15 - CATSVWGSEVDTQYF TGTGCCACCAGCGTCTGGGGCTCGGAGGTTGATACGCAGTATTTT
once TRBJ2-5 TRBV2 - CASSEFRGETQYF TGTGCCAGCAGTGAATTTCGGGGAGAGACCCAGTACTTC
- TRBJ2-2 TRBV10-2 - CASSELGAGELFF TGCGCCAGCAGTGAATTAGGGGCCGGGGAGCTGTTTTTT
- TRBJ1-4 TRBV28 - CASNYPGLGEKLFF TGTGCCAGCAATTATCCGGGGCTTGGGGAAAAACTGTTTTTT